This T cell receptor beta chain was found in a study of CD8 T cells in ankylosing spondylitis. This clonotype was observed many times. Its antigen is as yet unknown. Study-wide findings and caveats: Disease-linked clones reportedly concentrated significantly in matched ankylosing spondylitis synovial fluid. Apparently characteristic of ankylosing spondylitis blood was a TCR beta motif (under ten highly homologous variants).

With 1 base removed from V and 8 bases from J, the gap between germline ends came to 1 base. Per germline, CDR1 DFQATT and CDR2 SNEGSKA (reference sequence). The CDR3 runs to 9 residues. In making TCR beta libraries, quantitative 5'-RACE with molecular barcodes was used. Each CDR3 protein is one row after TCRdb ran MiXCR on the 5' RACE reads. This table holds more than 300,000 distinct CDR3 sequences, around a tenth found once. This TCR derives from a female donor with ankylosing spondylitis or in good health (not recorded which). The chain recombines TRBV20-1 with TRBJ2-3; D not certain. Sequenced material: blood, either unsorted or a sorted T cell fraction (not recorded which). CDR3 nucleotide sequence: TGCAGTGCTAGAGCTACGCAGTATTTT. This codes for CSARATQYF.